The T cell receptor (beta chain) under discussion was sequenced for a study of T cell repertoires in cytomegalovirus infection. TCRdb fed the reads into MiXCR, producing one record per CDR3 protein. The sample has 200,000 to 300,000 distinct CDR3 sequences; more than 9% are singletons. This CDR3 spans 15 amino acids. Trimming took off 6 bases at V and 5 bases at J, with 16 bases between the two ends. The sequenced sample consisted of PBMCs. The TCR was taken from a human donor in good health (CMV status not recorded). Some clones in this sample may be carry-over from other donors' samples. The chain recombines TRBV12-3 or TRBV12-4 with TRBJ2-2, with D unclear. CDR3 DNA: TGTGCCAGCAGGGGGAACTCTGGAACTACCGGGGAGCTGTTTTTT. Translated: CASRGNSGTTGELFF.